This T cell receptor beta chain was identified during a study of T-cell reconstitution after alpha-beta-depleted transplantation in children. The library targeted TCRbeta and was prepared with unique molecular identifiers. Each CDR3 protein gets one entry after TCRdb re-called the PCR reads with MiXCR. This table holds hundreds of thousands of distinct CDR3 sequences, about 17% found once. The sequence came from a boy younger than two who had a stem cell transplant for Wiskott-Aldrich syndrome, so the T cells may come from the graft donor. The material sequenced was PBMCs, mostly from graft donor cells, taken 360 days after TCRalphabeta/CD19-depleted stem cell transplant.

Here the CDR3 DNA reads TGTGCCATCAGTCCGGGACTAGCGCTCTACGAGCAGTACTTC. Translated: CAISPGLALYEQYF. This chain links TRBV10-3 with TRBJ2-7, with 10 positions matching TRBD2. This CDR3 is 14 amino acids long. The ends lost 5 bases at V and 3 bases at J; junction bases unmatched: 4. CDR1 and CDR2 (germline): ENHRY, SYGVKD.